This T cell receptor (beta chain) was profiled in a study of cytomegalovirus exposure and HLA in healthy donors. Whole-study results and caveats: Productive rates of about 87% or about 30% were seen for most TCR beta V segments in an earlier analysis.

PCR primers comprised 60 Vbeta and 13 Jbeta primers. TCRdb keeps only in-frame clones here, not all; method: immunoSEQ multiplex PCR. The sample carries 150,000 to 200,000 clones, 70% to 80% recorded once. In regard to this clone: Its antigen remains unknown.

Germline V gene data show CDR1 as MNHEY and CDR2 as SVGAGI. With 5 bases removed from V and 10 bases from J, the gap between germline ends came to 12 bases. The CDR3 contains 12 residues. The source is a woman between 40 and 55 years old in good health and CMV-seronegative. The source material was PBMCs. The chain links TRBV6-5 to TRBJ2-1; possibly TRBD2 for D (6 bases). CDR3 sequence reads: CASSLTSTEQFF. The CDR3 DNA reads as TGTGCCAGCAGTCTCACTAGCACCGAGCAGTTCTTC.